Listed here are 8 T cell receptor beta chains from one sample, sequenced in a study of blood T cells in healthy people across ages. Then a second PCR, running roughly 6 to 11 cycles, was carried out with a sample-barcoded 5' primer and a J-beta primer mix. TCRdb processed the 5' RACE reads anew with MiXCR; each CDR3 protein has one entry. The sample shows fewer than 900,000 distinct CDR3 sequences, roughly two fifths of them seen only once. The sample consisted of blood. Source of these receptors: a woman aged 55-70 years in good health.

Only a few counts were recorded for this clonotype. This rearrangement joins TRBV2 to TRBJ2-3; D might be TRBD1 (5 bases). The CDR3 extends over 13 amino acids. Germline V gene lookup returns CDR1 SNHLY and CDR2 FYNNEI. With 7 bases removed from V and 4 bases from J, the gap between germline ends came to 12 bases. In DNA, the CDR3 is TGTGCCAGCAAACTGCCAGGGCCAGATACGCAGTATTTT. Translated: CASKLPGPDTQYF.

The V call is TRBV3-1, the J call TRBJ2-7; D ambiguous. Trimming left V 0 bases short and J 10 bases short, with 10 bases between. The germline V gene has CDR1 LGHDT and CDR2 YNNKEL (reference sequence). The CDR3 is 12 amino acids. Written as DNA, the CDR3 is TGTGCCAGCAGCCAAGATACGGCCGATCAGTACTTC. Amino acids: CASSQDTADQYF.

This clonotype was counted between two and nine times. V is TRBV29-1 and J is TRBJ2-1; 14 nucleotides match TRBD2. V shed 6 bases, J shed 9 bases, and the junction held 7 bases outside the gene matches. The CDR3 totals 14 residues. Germline V lookup: CDR1 SQVTM, CDR2 ANQGSEA. DNA for the CDR3: TGCAGCGTGGGGACTAGCGGGAGTAAGGGTGAGCAGTTCTTC. Protein: CSVGTSGSKGEQFF.

This clonotype has a handful of counts. The V call is TRBV4-3, the J call TRBJ2-7, with TRBD1 matching 10 bases. V lost 4 bases to trimming and J lost 3 bases; unmatched junction nucleotides: 9. Per the germline V gene, CDR1 is LGHNA and CDR2 is YSLEER. This CDR3 spans 16 amino acids. The CDR3 region has the DNA TGCGCCAGCAGCCCCGAATGGGACAGGGGTGGCTACGAGCAGTACTTC. It is translated as CASSPEWDRGGYEQYF.

The chain uses TRBV20-1 and TRBJ2-3; TRBD2 matches 9 bases. The CDR3 totals 16 residues. After removal of 6 bases from V and 2 bases from J, the junction contained 12 bases not matched to a gene. Germline V gives CDR1 DFQATT, CDR2 SNEGSKA (reference sequence). In nucleotides, the CDR3 is TGCAGTGCCCCCCCGTTAGCGGGGGCCGTCACAGATACGCAGTATTTT. This encodes CSAPPLAGAVTDTQYF.

This clonotype was seen a handful of times. The gene calls are TRBV12-3 or TRBV12-4 and TRBJ2-5; 10 positions agree with TRBD2. The junction had 6 bases not matched to a gene; V was cut back by 3 bases and J by 5 bases. The CDR3 runs to 15 residues. CDR3 bases: TGTGCCAGCAGTTTGTGGCTAGCGGGAGCTGAGACCCAGTACTTC. Translating gives CASSLWLAGAETQYF.

This clonotype was detected a few times. This chain links TRBV15 with TRBJ2-3; 7 bases fit TRBD2. This CDR3 has 15 amino acids. Germline V CDR1 and CDR2: LNHNV, YYDKDF (reference sequence). The ends lost 2 bases at V and 4 bases at J; junction bases unmatched: 6. In DNA form, the CDR3 reads TGTGCCACCAGCAGATCCAGCGGGGAAGCAGATACGCAGTATTTT. It yields the protein CATSRSSGEADTQYF.

This clonotype has more than one count but fewer than ten. The chain has TRBV20-1 and TRBJ1-1, with TRBD1 identical over 8 bases. This CDR3 is built from 14 residues. Trimming at V came to 1 base and at J to 5 bases, leaving 6 bases not matched to a gene. Germline-derived CDR1 and CDR2 are DFQATT and SNEGSKA (reference sequence). This chain's CDR3 is CSARGGTGGTEAFF. The DNA for the CDR3 is TGCAGTGCTAGAGGGGGGACAGGAGGGACTGAAGCTTTCTTT.